One T cell receptor (beta chain) is described in this entry. Its antigen is not known. Primers: 60 Vbeta forward and 13 Jbeta reverse. Profiling relied on immunoSEQ multiplex PCR, and the TCRdb table lists in-frame clones only, not all of them. The sample includes under 200,000 clones, around 84% of them seen just once. The record originates from a study of cytomegalovirus exposure and HLA in healthy donors. Study overall: Genotyping of nearly 400 donors showed that approximately 83% belonged to the Caucasian-associated ancestry cluster. Study-wide results and limits: Several of the most significant clusters appeared, in a later analysis, to be linked to common viral pathogens. Many donors carried some public TCRs, although rarity characterized most TCR sequences.

The origin of this receptor is a woman in her late teens or twenties in good health and CMV-seronegative. Sequencing used PBMCs.

In DNA form, the CDR3 reads TGTGCCATCAGGCGTGGGCAGGGGGCGACCGGGGCCAACGTCCTGACTTTC. Protein sequence: CAIRRGQGATGANVLTF. The V call is TRBV10-3, the J call TRBJ2-6, with 8 bases matching TRBD1. Unmatched junction bases numbered 11, after V lost 6 bases and J lost 4 bases. Germline CDR1 and CDR2: ENHRY and SYGVKD. The CDR3 length is 17 residues.